The entry below describes one T cell receptor beta chain. Germline CDR1 reads LGHNA; CDR2 reads YSLEER. CDR3 size: 16 residues. The germline V and J ends were trimmed by 0 bases and 5 bases, with 15 bases remaining between them. Runs used v3.0 of the immunoSEQ assay and were done at survey level. Sequenced by immunoSEQ multiplex PCR; TCRdb stores in-frame clones only, minus some. The sample has tens of thousands of clones, over 65% seen once. The sample is drawn from a study of long-term antiretroviral therapy in people with HIV. The chain combines TRBV4-3 with TRBJ2-3, with a weak D call TRBD1 (5 bases). The clonotype was recovered from a man aged 25 to 40 with HIV. The sequencing used unsorted PBMCs, collected 5.9 years after starting antiretroviral therapy. As DNA, the CDR3 is TGCGCCAGCAGCCAAGATCAAAGGGGCTCAATAGATACGCAGTATTTT. This encodes CASSQDQRGSIDTQYF.